This T cell receptor beta chain was identified during a study of blood T cell repertoires in COVID-19. Study details: Acute and convalescent COVID-19 specimens originated in the United States, Italy and Spain.

The V end was cut by 5 bases, the J end by 4 bases, with 8 bases between. This CDR3 has 13 residues. Germline assignment: CDR1 SGHNT and CDR2 YENEEA. In the original analysis: The assay estimated nucleated cells by amplifying reference gene primers. Repertoires were generated with immunoSEQ multiplex PCR, while TCRdb's copy carries only in-frame clones and drops some. V and J calls and clone size follow that table, whereas D and trimming were derived from the DNA. The sample lists over 200,000 clones; 70% to 85% were seen once. Self-reported history from a screening survey and questionnaire set each donor's cohort.

The clonotype was recovered from a man between 60 and 75 years old who had recovered from COVID-19. The rearrangement uses TRBV11-3 and TRBJ2-2; no clear D gene. Input material: PBMCs or T cells enriched from blood (not recorded which). The CDR3 DNA reads TGTGCCAGCAGCGCCGGTAGCACCGGGGAGCTGTTTTTT. Its protein is CASSAGSTGELFF.